What follows are 22 T cell receptor beta chains derived from one specimen sequenced in a study of post-analysis software for immune sequencing data. Study results and limitations: Included in a set of about 5 TRBV segments more frequent in patients than controls were TRBV5-6, TRBV5-1 and TRBV20-1.

The antigens for these receptors are not known. cDNA libraries for TCR beta contained unique molecular identifiers. TCRdb reprocessed the PCR reads with MiXCR, giving one entry per CDR3 protein. This repertoire shows about 800,000 distinct CDR3 sequences, roughly 29% found once; its top ten account for roughly 0.57%. Input material: blood. Receptor source: a girl aged 5-17 years with multiple sclerosis.

This clonotype was seen only once. The rearrangement joins TRBV25-1 to TRBJ1-1; D call uncertain. With 2 bases removed from V and 3 bases from J, the gap between germline ends came to 16 bases. CDR1 is MGHDK, CDR2 SYGVNS, per germline. The CDR3 extends over 16 amino acids. In nucleotides, the CDR3 is TGTGCCAGCAGTGAAGGGTTACCCTATTCGGACACTGAAGCTTTCTTT. Its protein product is CASSEGLPYSDTEAFF. The complete variable domain, with remaining parts taken from reference TRBV25-1 and TRBJ1-1, reads EADIYQTPRYLVIGTGKKITLECSQTMGHDKMYWYQQDPGMELHLIHYSYGVNSTEKGDLSSESTVSRIRTEHFPLTLESARPSHTSQYLCASSEGLPYSDTEAFFGQGTRLTVV.

The chain has TRBV4-3 and TRBJ1-2; TRBD1 aligns across 9 bases. V dropped 4 bases and J dropped 8; count of bases not matched to a gene: 11. The V gene's germline CDR1 is LGHNA and CDR2 YSLEER. This CDR3 is built from 15 residues. DNA of the CDR3: TGCGCCAGCAGCCCCCGGGACAGGGTGGGTGGGGGCTACACCTTC. It codes for CASSPRDRVGGGYTF.

A few counts support this clonotype. J is TRBJ2-5 and V is TRBV6-2 or TRBV6-3; no clear D. This CDR3 region has 14 residues. V lost 9 bases and J lost 0, with 14 bases in between. CDR1 MNHEY and CDR2 SVGEGT come from the germline V gene. CDR3 residues: CASKTSGDQETQYF. The CDR3 DNA reads TGTGCCAGTAAAACATCAGGTGACCAAGAGACCCAGTACTTC.

This clonotype was recorded a few times. J is TRBJ1-2 and V is TRBV29-1; 12 bases are a match to TRBD1. The CDR3 is 16 amino acids. J gave up 12 bases and V 0 bases, and 14 bases lay outside the gene matches. Germline V lookup: CDR1 SQVTM, CDR2 ANQGSEA. CDR3 sequence reads: CSVEEKFRDRGRGHTF. CDR3 DNA sequence: TGCAGCGTTGAAGAAAAATTCCGGGACAGGGGGCGCGGACACACCTTC.

This clonotype came up a few times. This rearrangement joins TRBV7-9 to TRBJ2-6; TRBD1 matches at 11 bases. The ends lost 7 bases at V and 2 bases at J; junction bases unmatched: 16. This CDR3 spans 20 amino acids. From germline, CDR1 is SEHNR and CDR2 FQNEAQ (reference sequence). CDR3 nucleotides: TGTGCCAGCACCCAGGGGGGACAGGGGGTAGGACAACCTGGGGCCAACGTCCTGACTTTC. It is translated as CASTQGGQGVGQPGANVLTF.

J is TRBJ1-2 and V is TRBV7-6; D gene uncertain. The germline CDR1 and CDR2 sequences are SGHVS and FNYEAQ. The CDR3 contains 18 residues. Between the trimmed V and J ends, which lost 3 bases and 5 bases, there was a span of 25 bases. Here the CDR3 reads CASSLYPVAGRVGYGYTF. CDR3 bases: TGTGCCAGCAGCTTGTATCCCGTGGCAGGCCGTGTTGGGTATGGCTACACCTTC.

The rearrangement links TRBV27 to TRBJ2-6; D possibly corresponds to TRBD2 (5 bases). The V gene's germline CDR1 is MNHEY and CDR2 SMNVEV (reference sequence). With 6 bases removed from V and 4 bases from J, the gap between germline ends came to 10 bases. This CDR3 has 14 amino acids. CDR3 in amino acids: CASRPTGGANVLTF. Here the CDR3 DNA reads TGTGCCAGCAGACCGACGGGAGGGGCCAACGTCCTGACTTTC. Together with reference TRBV27 and TRBJ2-6, the CDR3 gives the full variable domain: EAQVTQNPRYLITVTGKKLTVTCSQNMNHEYMSWYRQDPGLGLRQIYYSMNVEVTDKGDVPEGYKVSRKEKRNFPLILESPSPNQTSLYFCASRPTGGANVLTFGAGSRLTVL.

The genes are TRBV2 and TRBJ2-5; 7 positions match TRBD1. The CDR3 is 12 residues long. CDR1 is SNHLY, CDR2 FYNNEI, per germline. Trimming cost V 10 bases and J 2 bases; bases outside gene matches: 4. CDR3 amino acids: CATVGQQETQYF. The CDR3 region has the DNA TGTGCCACCGTGGGACAGCAAGAGACCCAGTACTTC.

A few counts support this clonotype. The chain has TRBV20-1 and TRBJ1-2; TRBD1 is a possible D gene (6 bases). Germline V CDR1 and CDR2: DFQATT, SNEGSKA (reference sequence). CDR3 length: 12 residues. The V end lost 3 bases, the J end lost 4 bases, and 9 bases lay between the germline ends. In nucleotides, the CDR3 is TGCAGTGCTAGTTCACAGGGCTATGGCTACACCTTC. Translation: CSASSQGYGYTF.

This clonotype was seen a few times. J is TRBJ2-1 and V is TRBV7-2; TRBD2 is a possible D gene (5 bases). V was cut by 5 bases and J by 4 bases, with 15 bases left in between. Germline V gene sequence: CDR1 SGHTA, CDR2 FQGNSA. CDR3 length equals 15 residues. CDR3 in DNA: TGTGCCAGCAGCACCCGGGGAGCGGATTACAATGAGCAGTTCTTC. Residues: CASSTRGADYNEQFF.

The chain joins TRBV6-4 to TRBJ2-1; the D gene is possibly TRBD1 (5 bases). CDR3 length: 13 amino acids. CDR1 is MRHNA and CDR2 is SNTAGT in the germline V gene. V lost 5 bases and J lost 6, with 11 bases in between. CDR3 residues: CASSPGFCNEQFF. The CDR3 DNA reads TGTGCCAGCAGTCCAGGGTTCTGCAATGAGCAGTTCTTC.

This clonotype was picked up a small number of times. V gene TRBV11-2 combines with J gene TRBJ1-4, with D unclear. Trimming left V 4 bases short and J 0 bases short, with 15 bases between. The CDR3 covers 17 residues. Looked up from germline, CDR1 is SGHAT and CDR2 is FQNNGV. CDR3 protein: CASSYRPDRATNEKLFF. Here the CDR3 DNA reads TGTGCCAGCAGCTATAGACCAGATCGAGCAACTAATGAAAAACTGTTTTTT.

J is TRBJ2-7 and V is TRBV20-1, with D possibly matching TRBD2 (5 bases). This CDR3 has 14 residues. Trimming removed 3 bases at V and 3 bases at J, with 15 bases between. Germline lookup yields CDR1 DFQATT and CDR2 SNEGSKA (reference sequence). The CDR3 loop is CSASVWSGIYEQYF. Written as DNA, the CDR3 is TGCAGTGCTAGTGTTTGGTCCGGGATCTACGAGCAGTACTTC.

This clonotype was detected once. The V call is TRBV6-1, the J call TRBJ1-2, with unresolved D. CDR1 MNHNS and CDR2 SASEGT come from the germline V gene. V dropped 3 bases and J dropped 4 bases, with 9 bases sitting between them. The CDR3 consists of 13 residues. The CDR3 DNA reads TGTGCCAGCAGTGATGTCAGAAGCTATGGCTACACCTTC. Translating gives CASSDVRSYGYTF.

DNA of the CDR3: TGTGCCAGCAGCCCGAGCGGGGGCCTTAGCACAGATACGCAGTATTTT. Translation gives CASSPSGGLSTDTQYF. This rearrangement joins TRBV7-2 to TRBJ2-3, with TRBD2 identical over 8 bases. Trimming removed 5 bases from V and 0 bases from J; junction bases left unmatched: 7. CDR3 length: 16 residues. From germline, CDR1 is SGHTA and CDR2 FQGNSA.

This sequence joins TRBV20-1 and TRBJ2-5, with D unclear. V was trimmed by 4 bases and J by 5 bases, leaving 11 bases between them. This CDR3 is 12 amino acids long. Germline assignment: CDR1 DFQATT and CDR2 SNEGSKA (reference sequence). This CDR3 reads CSATFGLETQYF. The CDR3 DNA is TGCAGTGCTACCTTCGGGTTGGAGACCCAGTACTTC.

There are a few counts of this clonotype. This chain uses TRBV9 with TRBJ1-6; possibly TRBD1 for D (5 bases). The V end was cut by 0 bases, the J end by 6 bases, with 10 bases between. The germline CDR1 and CDR2 sequences are SGDLS and YYNGEE. CDR3 size: 15 residues. CDR3 amino acids: CASSVEGSRNSPLHF. For the CDR3, the DNA is TGTGCCAGCAGCGTAGAGGGGTCACGTAATTCACCCCTCCACTTT. Looking up the rest from reference TRBV9 and TRBJ1-6 gives the full variable domain: DSGVTQTPKHLITATGQRVTLRCSPRSGDLSVYWYQQSLDQGLQFLIQYYNGEERAKGNILERFSAQQFPDLHSELNLSSLELGDSALYFCASSVEGSRNSPLHFGNGTRLTVT.

J is TRBJ2-7 and V is TRBV4-3; D is ambiguous. Germline CDR1 and CDR2: LGHNA and YSLEER. The CDR3 runs to 14 residues. Trimming shortened V by 0 bases and J by 2 bases, and 8 bases separated the two germline ends. CDR3 in amino acids: CASSQDAATYEQYF. The DNA of the CDR3 is TGCGCCAGCAGCCAAGACGCAGCTACCTACGAGCAGTACTTC.

V and J are TRBV20-1 and TRBJ2-4; tentatively, D is TRBD2 (6 bases). Trimming left V 1 base short and J 3 bases short, with 16 bases between. The CDR3 is made up of 16 amino acids. CDR1 is DFQATT and CDR2 is SNEGSKA in the germline V gene (reference sequence). For the CDR3, the DNA is TGCAGTGCTAGAGCTCGTACCGGGACTGTCAAAAACATTCAGTACTTC. Translating it yields CSARARTGTVKNIQYF.

Here the CDR3 reads CATSGLGQEVDEQYF. CDR3 bases: TGTGCCACCAGCGGTCTGGGACAGGAAGTGGACGAGCAGTACTTC. This chain links TRBV15 with TRBJ2-7, with 8 bases lining up with TRBD1. Germline V gene data show CDR1 as LNHNV and CDR2 as YYDKDF (reference sequence). This CDR3 has 15 amino acids. The junction had 11 bases not matched to a gene; V was cut back by 5 bases and J by 5 bases.

This clonotype was seen only a few times. The chain uses TRBV5-1 and TRBJ2-3, with 7 bases that match TRBD1. Looked up from germline, CDR1 is SGHRS and CDR2 is YFSETQ. V was clipped by 8 bases and J by 2 bases; unmatched bases: 8. The CDR3 sequence is 14 residues long. CDR3 protein: CASSGTAFTDTQYF. CDR3 bases: TGCGCCAGTTCCGGGACAGCCTTCACAGATACGCAGTATTTT.

The chain combines TRBV5-1 with TRBJ1-2, with D possibly TRBD1 on 6 matching bases. The CDR3 is 15 amino acids. CDR1 and CDR2 from the germline V gene are SGHRS and YFSETQ. V shed 1 base and J shed 6 bases, with 16 bases lying between them. DNA of the CDR3: TGCGCCAGCAGCTTGTTACAGGGCTATACGGATGGCTACACCTTC. The encoded protein is CASSLLQGYTDGYTF.